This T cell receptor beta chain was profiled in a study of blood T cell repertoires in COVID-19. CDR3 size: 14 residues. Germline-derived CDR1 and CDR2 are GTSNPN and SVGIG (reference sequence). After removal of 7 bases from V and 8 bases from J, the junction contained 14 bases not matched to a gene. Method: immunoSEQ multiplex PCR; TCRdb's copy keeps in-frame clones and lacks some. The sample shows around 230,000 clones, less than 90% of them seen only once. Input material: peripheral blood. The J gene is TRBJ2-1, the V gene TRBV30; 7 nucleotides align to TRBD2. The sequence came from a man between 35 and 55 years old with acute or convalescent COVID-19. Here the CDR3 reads CAFSGGPLRDEQFF. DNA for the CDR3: TGTGCCTTCTCGGGGGGACCCCTTCGGGATGAGCAGTTCTTC.